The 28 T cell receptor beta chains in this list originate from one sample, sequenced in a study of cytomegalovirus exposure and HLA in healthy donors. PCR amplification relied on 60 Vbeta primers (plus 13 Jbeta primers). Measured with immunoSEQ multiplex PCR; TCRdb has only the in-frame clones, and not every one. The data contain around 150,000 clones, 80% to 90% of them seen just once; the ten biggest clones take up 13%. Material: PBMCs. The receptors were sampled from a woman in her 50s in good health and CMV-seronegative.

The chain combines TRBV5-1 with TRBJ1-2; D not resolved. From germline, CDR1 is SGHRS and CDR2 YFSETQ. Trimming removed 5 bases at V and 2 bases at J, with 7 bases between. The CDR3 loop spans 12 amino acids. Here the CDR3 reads CASREGNYGYTF. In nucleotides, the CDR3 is TGCGCCAGCAGGGAGGGCAACTATGGCTACACCTTC.

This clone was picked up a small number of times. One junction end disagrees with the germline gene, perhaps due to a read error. In nucleotides, the CDR3 is TGTGCCAGCACCCAACGGGGGACAGGACTAAATGAAAAACTGTTTTTT. Translation gives CASTQRGTGLNEKLFF. This rearrangement joins TRBV4-2 to TRBJ1-4; 8 bases map to TRBD1. The germline V gene encodes CDR1 LGHNA and CDR2 YNFKEQ. The CDR3 is 16 amino acids.

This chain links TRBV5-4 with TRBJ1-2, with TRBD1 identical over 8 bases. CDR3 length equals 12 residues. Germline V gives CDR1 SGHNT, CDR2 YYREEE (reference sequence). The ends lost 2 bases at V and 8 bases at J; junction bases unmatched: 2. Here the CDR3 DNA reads TGTGCCAGCAGCTTCAGGGGGCAAGGCTACACCTTC. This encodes CASSFRGQGYTF.

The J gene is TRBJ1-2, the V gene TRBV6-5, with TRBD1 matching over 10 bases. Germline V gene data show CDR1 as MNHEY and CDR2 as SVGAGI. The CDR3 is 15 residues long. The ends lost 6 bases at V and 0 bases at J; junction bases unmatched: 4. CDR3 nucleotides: TGTGCCAGCAGCAGAGGGACAGGGGCTAACTATGGCTACACCTTC. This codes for CASSRGTGANYGYTF.

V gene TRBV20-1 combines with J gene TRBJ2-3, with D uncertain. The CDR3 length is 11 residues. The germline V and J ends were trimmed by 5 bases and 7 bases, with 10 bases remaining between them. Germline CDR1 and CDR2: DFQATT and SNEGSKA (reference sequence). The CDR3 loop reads CSAVSQNTQYF. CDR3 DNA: TGCAGTGCTGTTAGTCAAAATACGCAGTATTTT.

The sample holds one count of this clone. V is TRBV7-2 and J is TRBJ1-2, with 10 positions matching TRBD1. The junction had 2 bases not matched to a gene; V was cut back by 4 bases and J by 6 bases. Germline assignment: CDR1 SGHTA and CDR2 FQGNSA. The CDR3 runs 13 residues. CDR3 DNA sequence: TGTGCCAGCAGCTGGACAGGGGGGGATGGCTACACCTTC. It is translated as CASSWTGGDGYTF.

The CDR3 loop reads CASSQDPAGGPYTQYF. As DNA, the CDR3 is TGTGCCAGCAGCCAAGATCCAGCGGGAGGGCCATATACGCAGTATTTT. The genes are TRBV14 and TRBJ2-3; 10 bases match TRBD2. This CDR3 has 16 residues. With 0 bases clipped from V and 7 bases from J, the junction kept 7 bases outside the gene matches. From germline, CDR1 is SGHDN and CDR2 FVKESK. The complete variable domain, with remaining parts taken from reference TRBV14 and TRBJ2-3, reads EAGVTQFPSHSVIEKGQTVTLRCDPISGHDNLYWYRRVMGKEIKFLLHFVKESKQDESGMPNNRFLAERTGGTYSTLKVQPAELEDSGVYFCASSQDPAGGPYTQYFGPGTRLTVL.

The chain's CDR3 is CATRDLGGGEKLFF. The CDR3 nucleotides are TGTGCCACCAGGGACTTAGGGGGCGGTGAAAAACTGTTTTTT. V gene TRBV15 combines with J gene TRBJ1-4; 7 positions agree with TRBD1. The V segment lost 6 bases and the J segment 7 bases; nucleotides outside the gene matches: 8. Germline lookup yields CDR1 LNHNV and CDR2 YYDKDF (reference sequence). The CDR3 covers 14 residues.

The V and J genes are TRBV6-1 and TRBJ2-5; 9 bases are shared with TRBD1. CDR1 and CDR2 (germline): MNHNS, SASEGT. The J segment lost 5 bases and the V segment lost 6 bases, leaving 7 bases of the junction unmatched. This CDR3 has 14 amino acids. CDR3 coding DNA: TGTGCCAGCAGGGATACAGGGGGCTGGGAGACCCAGTACTTC. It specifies CASRDTGGWETQYF.

As DNA, the CDR3 is TGTGCCAGCAGTGAATTAGGCCGTCGGACTAATGGGGAGACCCAGTACTTC. It yields the protein CASSELGRRTNGETQYF. This chain links TRBV2 with TRBJ2-5, with a possible D match to TRBD2 (6 bases). The CDR3 extends over 17 amino acids. Germline CDR1 and CDR2: SNHLY and FYNNEI. The germline V and J ends were trimmed by 2 bases and 5 bases, with 21 bases remaining between them.

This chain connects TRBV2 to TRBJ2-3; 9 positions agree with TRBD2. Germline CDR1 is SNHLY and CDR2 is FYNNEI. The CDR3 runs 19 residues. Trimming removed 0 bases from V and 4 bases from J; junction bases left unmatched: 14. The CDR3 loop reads CASSEATGASGARPDTQYF. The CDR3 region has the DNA TGTGCCAGCAGTGAAGCGACCGGGGCTAGCGGGGCACGCCCAGATACGCAGTATTTT.

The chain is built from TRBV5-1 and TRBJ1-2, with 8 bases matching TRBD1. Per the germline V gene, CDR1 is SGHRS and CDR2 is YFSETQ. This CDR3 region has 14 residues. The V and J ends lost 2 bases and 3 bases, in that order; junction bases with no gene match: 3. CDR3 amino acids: CASSFSGGDYGYTF. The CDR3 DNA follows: TGCGCCAGCAGCTTTTCAGGGGGCGACTATGGCTACACCTTC. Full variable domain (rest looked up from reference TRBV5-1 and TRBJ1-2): KAGVTQTPRYLIKTRGQQVTLSCSPISGHRSVSWYQQTPGQGLQFLFEYFSETQRNKGNFPGRFSGRQFSNSRSEMNVSTLELGDSALYLCASSFSGGDYGYTFGSGTRLTVV.

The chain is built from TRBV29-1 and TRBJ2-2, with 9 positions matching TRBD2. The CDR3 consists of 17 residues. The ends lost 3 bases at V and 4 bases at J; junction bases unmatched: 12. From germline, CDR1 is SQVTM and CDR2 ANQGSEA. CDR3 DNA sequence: TGCAGCGTTGAGTTGCAGTCTGCGGGGGGGCTCACCGGGGAGCTGTTTTTT. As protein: CSVELQSAGGLTGELFF.

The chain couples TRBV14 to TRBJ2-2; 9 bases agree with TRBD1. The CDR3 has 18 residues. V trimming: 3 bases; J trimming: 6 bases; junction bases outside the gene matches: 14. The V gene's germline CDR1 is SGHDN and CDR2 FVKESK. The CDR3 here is CASSHLTGGKTGAGELFF. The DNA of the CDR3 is TGTGCCAGCAGCCACCTGACAGGGGGAAAGACGGGGGCCGGGGAGCTGTTTTTT.

The CDR3 coding sequence is TGTGCCAGCAGCTTCGGGGGTACTAACTATGGCTACACCTTC. Protein sequence: CASSFGGTNYGYTF. This chain uses TRBV7-9 with TRBJ1-2; the D gene is possibly TRBD1 (5 bases). From germline, CDR1 is SEHNR and CDR2 FQNEAQ (reference sequence). The CDR3 is made up of 14 amino acids. V lost 3 bases and J lost 0, with 8 bases in between.

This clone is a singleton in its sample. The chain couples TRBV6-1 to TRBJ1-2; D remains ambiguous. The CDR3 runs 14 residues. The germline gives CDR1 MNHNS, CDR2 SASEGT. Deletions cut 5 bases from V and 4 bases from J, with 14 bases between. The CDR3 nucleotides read TGTGCCAGCAGTCCCGCCCTCCGGGGCTATGGCTACACCTTC. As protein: CASSPALRGYGYTF.

The DNA of the CDR3 is TGCGCCAGCAGCTATGACAGCTACGAGCAGTACTTC. Translated, it gives CASSYDSYEQYF. The V call is TRBV5-1, the J call TRBJ2-7; D is perhaps TRBD1 (5 bases). CDR3 length: 12 residues. In germline, CDR1 is SGHRS, CDR2 YFSETQ. Trimming shortened V by 3 bases and J by 3 bases, and 7 bases separated the two germline ends.

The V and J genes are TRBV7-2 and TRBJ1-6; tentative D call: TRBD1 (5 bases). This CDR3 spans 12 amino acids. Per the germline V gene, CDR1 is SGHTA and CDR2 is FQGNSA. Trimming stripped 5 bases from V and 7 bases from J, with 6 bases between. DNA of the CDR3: TGTGCCAGCAGCCCAGGGAATTCACCCCTCCACTTT. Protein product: CASSPGNSPLHF.

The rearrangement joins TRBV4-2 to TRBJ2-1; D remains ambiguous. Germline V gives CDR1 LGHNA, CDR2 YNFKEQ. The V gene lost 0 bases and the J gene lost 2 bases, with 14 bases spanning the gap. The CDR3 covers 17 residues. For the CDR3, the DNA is TGTGCCAGCAGCCAAGATCCTCCCGGGTCCACCTACAATGAGCAGTTCTTC. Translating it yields CASSQDPPGSTYNEQFF.

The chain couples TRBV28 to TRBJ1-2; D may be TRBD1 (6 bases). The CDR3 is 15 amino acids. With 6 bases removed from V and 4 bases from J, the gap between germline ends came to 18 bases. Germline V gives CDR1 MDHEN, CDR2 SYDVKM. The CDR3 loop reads CASSLDSRLGYGYTF. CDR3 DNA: TGTGCCAGCAGCCTGGACAGCCGCCTAGGCTATGGCTACACCTTC.

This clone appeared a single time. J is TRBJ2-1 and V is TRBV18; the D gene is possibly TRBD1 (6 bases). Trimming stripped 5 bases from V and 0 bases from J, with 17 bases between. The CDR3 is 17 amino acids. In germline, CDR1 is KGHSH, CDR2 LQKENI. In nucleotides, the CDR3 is TGTGCCAGCTCAGCCGAACAGGGTACGGGCTCCTACAATGAGCAGTTCTTC. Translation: CASSAEQGTGSYNEQFF.

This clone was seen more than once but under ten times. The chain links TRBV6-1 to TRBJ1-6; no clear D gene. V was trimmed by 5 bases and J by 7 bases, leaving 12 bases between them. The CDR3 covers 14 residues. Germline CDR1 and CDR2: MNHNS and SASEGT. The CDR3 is CASSPNYYNSPLHF. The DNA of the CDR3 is TGTGCCAGCAGTCCGAACTATTACAATTCACCCCTCCACTTT.

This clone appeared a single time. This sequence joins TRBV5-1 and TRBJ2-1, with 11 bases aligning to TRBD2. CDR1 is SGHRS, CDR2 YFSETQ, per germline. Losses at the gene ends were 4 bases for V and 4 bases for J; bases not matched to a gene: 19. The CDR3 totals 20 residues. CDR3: CASSPAPASGRNAPYNEQFF. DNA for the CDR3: TGCGCCAGCAGCCCGGCCCCGGCTAGCGGGAGGAATGCCCCTTACAATGAGCAGTTCTTC.

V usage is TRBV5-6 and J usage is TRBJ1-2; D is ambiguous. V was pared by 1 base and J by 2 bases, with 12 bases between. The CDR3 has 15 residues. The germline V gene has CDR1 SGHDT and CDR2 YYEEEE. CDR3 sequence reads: CASSLFRDLNYGYTF. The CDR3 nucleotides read TGTGCCAGCAGCTTGTTCCGGGATTTAAACTATGGCTACACCTTC. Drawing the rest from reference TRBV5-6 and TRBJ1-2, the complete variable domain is DAGVTQSPTHLIKTRGQQVTLRCSPKSGHDTVSWYQQALGQGPQFIFQYYEEEERQRGNFPDRFSGHQFPNYSSELNVNALLLGDSALYLCASSLFRDLNYGYTFGSGTRLTVV.

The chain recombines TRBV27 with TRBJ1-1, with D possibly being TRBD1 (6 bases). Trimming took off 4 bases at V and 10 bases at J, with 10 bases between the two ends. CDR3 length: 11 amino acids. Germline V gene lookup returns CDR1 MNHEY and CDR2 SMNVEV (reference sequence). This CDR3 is CASSSRGGAFF. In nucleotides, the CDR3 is TGTGCCAGCAGTTCAAGGGGGGGAGCTTTCTTT.

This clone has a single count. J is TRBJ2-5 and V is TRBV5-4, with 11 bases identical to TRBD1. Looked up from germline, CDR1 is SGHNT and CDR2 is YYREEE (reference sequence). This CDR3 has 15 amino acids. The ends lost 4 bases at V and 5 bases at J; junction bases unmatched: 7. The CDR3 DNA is TGTGCCAGCAGCCCAGGACAGGGGGCTCGGGAGACCCAGTACTTC. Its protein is CASSPGQGARETQYF. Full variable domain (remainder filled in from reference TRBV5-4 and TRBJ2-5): ETGVTQSPTHLIKTRGQQVTLRCSSQSGHNTVSWYQQALGQGPQFIFQYYREEENGRGNFPPRFSGLQFPNYSSELNVNALELDDSALYLCASSPGQGARETQYFGPGTRLLVL.

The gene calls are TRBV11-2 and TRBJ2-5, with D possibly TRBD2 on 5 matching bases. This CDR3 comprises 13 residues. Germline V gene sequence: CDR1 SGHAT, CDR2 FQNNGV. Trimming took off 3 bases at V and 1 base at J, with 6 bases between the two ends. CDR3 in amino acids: CASSFAGQETQYF. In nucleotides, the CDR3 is TGTGCCAGCAGCTTTGCGGGCCAAGAGACCCAGTACTTC.

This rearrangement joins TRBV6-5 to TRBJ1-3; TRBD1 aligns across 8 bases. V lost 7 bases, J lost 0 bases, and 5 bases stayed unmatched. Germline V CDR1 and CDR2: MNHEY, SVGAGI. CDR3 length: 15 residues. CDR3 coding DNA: TGTGCCAGCAAGAAGACAGGGGACTCTGGAAACACCATATATTTT. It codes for CASKKTGDSGNTIYF.